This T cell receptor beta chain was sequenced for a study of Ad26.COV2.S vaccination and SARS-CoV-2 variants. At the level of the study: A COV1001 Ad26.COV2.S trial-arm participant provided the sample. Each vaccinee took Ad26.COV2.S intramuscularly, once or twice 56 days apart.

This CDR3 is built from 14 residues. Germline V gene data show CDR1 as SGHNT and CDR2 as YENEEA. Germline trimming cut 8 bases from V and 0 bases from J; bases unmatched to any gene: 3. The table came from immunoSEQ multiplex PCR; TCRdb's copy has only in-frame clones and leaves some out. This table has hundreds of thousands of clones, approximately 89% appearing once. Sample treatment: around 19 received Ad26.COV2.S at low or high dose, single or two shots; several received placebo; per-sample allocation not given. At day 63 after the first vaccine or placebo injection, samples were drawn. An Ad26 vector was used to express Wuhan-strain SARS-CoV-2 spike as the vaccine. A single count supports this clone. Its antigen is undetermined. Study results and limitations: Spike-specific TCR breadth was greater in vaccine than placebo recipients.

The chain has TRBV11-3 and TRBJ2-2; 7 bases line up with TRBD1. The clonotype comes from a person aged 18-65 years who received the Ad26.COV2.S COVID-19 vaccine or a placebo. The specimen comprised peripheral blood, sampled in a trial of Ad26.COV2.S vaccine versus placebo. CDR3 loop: CASRQGSNTGELFF. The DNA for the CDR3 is TGTGCCAGCCGACAGGGTTCGAACACCGGGGAGCTGTTTTTT.